Listed here are 4 T cell receptor beta chains from one sample, sequenced in a study of T cells in Graves' hyperthyroidism and ophthalmopathy (dated by TCRdb to about 2019). Libraries came from multiplex PCR. Data came from an Illumina HiSeq 2000. The TCR beta CDR3 regions were amplified from the RNA transcripts. The first round of RT-PCR for the TCR CDR3 was performed with the HTBI primer set and the Qiagen OneStep RT-PCR kit. Clones were called with MiXCR by TCRdb after fastp trimmed the public reads at Q25, and only in-frame beta chains were retained. Every entry covers one CDR3 protein and lists the most common genes and DNA from its rows. The sample yields 300,000 to 400,000 distinct CDR3 sequences; approximately 13% were counted once. 9.2% of the sample lies in the top ten. Material for sequencing was blood. Receptor source: a woman younger than 35 with Graves' hyperthyroidism.

This clonotype was seen ten or more times. The gene calls are TRBV28 and TRBJ1-2; a weak D match, TRBD1 (6 bases). Trimming removed 7 bases at V and 4 bases at J, with 16 bases between. The CDR3 extends over 14 amino acids. Germline V gene sequence: CDR1 MDHEN, CDR2 SYDVKM. Here the CDR3 reads CASTTPGQTYGYTF. The CDR3 nucleotides read TGTGCCAGCACCACTCCCGGACAGACCTATGGCTACACCTTC.

This clonotype has a count of ten or more. The V gene is TRBV15, the J gene TRBJ1-1; perhaps TRBD1 as D (6 bases). Trimming shortened V by 4 bases and J by 6 bases, and 9 bases separated the two germline ends. CDR3 size: 12 residues. Germline lookup yields CDR1 LNHNV and CDR2 YYDKDF (reference sequence). CDR3 nucleotide sequence: TGTGCCACCAGCACCAGGGGCGCTGAAGCTTTCTTT. Translated: CATSTRGAEAFF.

This clonotype was observed many times. The chain has TRBV10-3 and TRBJ1-1, with D possibly matching TRBD1 (6 bases). The germline V gene has CDR1 ENHRY and CDR2 SYGVKD. V lost 10 bases and J lost 4, with 13 bases in between. This CDR3 has 12 residues. The CDR3 region is CATRQAGTEAFF. DNA of the CDR3: TGTGCCACCAGACAGGCGGGCACTGAAGCTTTCTTT.

Notes on this clonotype: This sequence may be a read error, since a much larger clone differs from it by one base. Without the conserved terminal phenylalanine or tryptophan, this CDR3 likely stems from a read error. The chain is built from TRBV6-1 and TRBJ1-5; 10 positions agree with TRBD1. With V trimmed by 6 bases and J by 4 bases, 9 bases remained unmatched. The CDR3 is 16 amino acids. Germline V gene sequence: CDR1 MNHNS, CDR2 SASEGT. The CDR3 is CASRNWDRGTNQPQHL. CDR3 sequence (DNA): TGTGCCAGCAGGAACTGGGACAGGGGTACTAATCAGCCCCAGCATTTA.